These 26 T cell receptor beta chains came from one sample sequenced in a study of T cells in localized non-small cell lung cancer. TCRdb's copy holds only in-frame clones and misses some; the assay was immunoSEQ multiplex PCR. The table includes fewer than 75,000 clones, 70% to 85% detected once. Sample: peripheral blood, taken before any cancer treatment. The receptors here all came from a female donor at least 60 years old with stage I lung adenocarcinoma.

This chain links TRBV7-8 with TRBJ2-2, with D uncertain. The CDR3 runs to 14 residues. Trimming left V 5 bases short and J 13 bases short, with 20 bases between. The germline CDR1 and CDR2 sequences are SGHVS and FQNEAQ. CDR3 region: CASSTGPKVPGLFF. Written as DNA, the CDR3 is TGTGCCAGCAGCACCGGGCCAAAAGTACCCGGGCTGTTTTTT.

This clone was seen only once. The V and J genes are TRBV6-1 and TRBJ2-3; the match to TRBD2 covers 14 bases. The junction had 9 bases not matched to a gene; V was cut back by 4 bases and J by 6 bases. Germline values: CDR1 MNHNS, CDR2 SASEGT. The CDR3 is 17 amino acids. CDR3 residues: CASSARTSGGRGDTQYF. The CDR3, as DNA: TGTGCCAGCAGTGCCCGGACTAGCGGGGGGCGGGGGGATACGCAGTATTTT.

This chain links TRBV7-3 with TRBJ1-2; D not certain. The CDR3 contains 15 residues. Trimming removed 2 bases from V and 4 bases from J, with 14 bases in between. Germline CDR1 reads SGHTA; CDR2 reads FQGTGA. The CDR3 coding sequence is TGTGCCAGCAGCTTATCCACCGCACAGCCCTATGGCTACACCTTC. This gives the protein CASSLSTAQPYGYTF.

This chain uses TRBV11-2 with TRBJ2-5; D tentatively reads TRBD1 or TRBD2 (6 bases each). Germline assignment: CDR1 SGHAT and CDR2 FQNNGV. The CDR3 is 13 residues long. Trimming stripped 5 bases from V and 0 bases from J, with 7 bases between. CDR3 sequence: CASSRGDQETQYF. In nucleotides, the CDR3 is TGTGCCAGCAGCAGGGGGGACCAAGAGACCCAGTACTTC.

The chain links TRBV4-3 to TRBJ2-7, with a weak D call TRBD1 (5 bases). This CDR3 has 16 amino acids. The germline V gene has CDR1 LGHNA and CDR2 YSLEER. V was cut by 1 base and J by 0 bases, with 13 bases left in between. For the CDR3, the DNA is TGCGCCAGCAGCCAAGGACAGCTACGAAGCTCCTACGAGCAGTACTTC. It codes for CASSQGQLRSSYEQYF.

This chain joins TRBV28 and TRBJ1-1; tentative D call: TRBD1 (6 bases). Trimming stripped 6 bases from V and 1 base from J, with 18 bases between. This CDR3 is 16 amino acids long. CDR1 and CDR2 (germline): MDHEN, SYDVKM. The CDR3 loop is CASSTRLGQPNTEAFF. In DNA form, the CDR3 reads TGTGCCAGCAGCACAAGACTAGGACAGCCGAACACTGAAGCTTTCTTT.

The J gene is TRBJ1-3, the V gene TRBV28; D gene unclear. Trimming took 5 bases from V and 6 from J, leaving 8 bases between them. The CDR3 is made up of 12 amino acids. Germline loops: CDR1 MDHEN, CDR2 SYDVKM. CDR3 residues: CASSERLNTIYF. The CDR3 nucleotides are TGTGCCAGCAGTGAGAGATTAAACACCATATATTTT.

V gene TRBV28 combines with J gene TRBJ2-5, with D possibly matching TRBD2 (6 bases). This CDR3 is built from 14 residues. The V gene's germline CDR1 is MDHEN and CDR2 SYDVKM. V lost 6 bases to trimming and J lost 2 bases, with 13 bases between them. DNA for the CDR3: TGTGCCAGCAGGAACCTTGGGGGGCAAGAGACCCAGTACTTC. As protein: CASRNLGGQETQYF.

The gene calls are TRBV27 and TRBJ2-7; 9 bases are a match to TRBD1. This CDR3 comprises 15 residues. Germline lookup yields CDR1 MNHEY and CDR2 SMNVEV (reference sequence). The V gene end was trimmed by 6 bases and the J gene end by 1 base; junction bases not matched to a gene: 7. CDR3 protein: CASSLAGTGSYEQYF. The CDR3 DNA reads as TGTGCCAGCAGCTTGGCCGGGACAGGGTCCTACGAGCAGTACTTC.

The J gene is TRBJ1-2, the V gene TRBV23-1; maybe TRBD1 (6 bases). TRBV23-1 is placed among ORFs of uncertain function. The CDR3 spans 14 residues. V was cut by 4 bases and J by 8 bases, with 17 bases left in between. The CDR3 sequence: CASSLRGQGIGYTF. CDR3 nucleotides: TGCGCCAGCAGTCTCAGGGGTCAGGGGATCGGCTACACCTTC.

J is TRBJ1-4 and V is TRBV5-5, with TRBD1 identical over 8 bases. Germline CDR1 and CDR2: SGHKS and YYEKEE (reference sequence). Trimming cost V 4 bases and J 8 bases; bases outside gene matches: 13. The CDR3 runs 16 residues. The CDR3 here is CASSPTLQGGREKLFF. CDR3 bases: TGTGCCAGCAGCCCGACCCTACAGGGGGGTCGGGAAAAACTGTTTTTT. The complete variable domain, with remaining parts taken from reference TRBV5-5 and TRBJ1-4, reads DAGVTQSPTHLIKTRGQQVTLRCSPISGHKSVSWYQQVLGQGPQFIFQYYEKEERGRGNFPDRFSARQFPNYSSELNVNALLLGDSALYLCASSPTLQGGREKLFFGSGTQLSVL.

This clone showed up just once. The chain couples TRBV2 to TRBJ1-6, with D possibly matching TRBD1 (6 bases). CDR1 SNHLY and CDR2 FYNNEI come from the germline V gene. V was clipped by 7 bases and J by 0 bases, with 13 bases between them. This CDR3 is built from 16 residues. CDR3 residues: CASTDRHSSYNSPLHF. The DNA of the CDR3 is TGTGCCAGCACGGACAGACACAGCTCCTATAATTCACCCCTCCACTTT. Full variable domain (remainder filled in from reference TRBV2 and TRBJ1-6): EPEVTQTPSHQVTQMGQEVILRCVPISNHLYFYWYRQILGQKVEFLVSFYNNEISEKSEIFDDQFSVERPDGSNFTLKIRSTKLEDSAMYFCASTDRHSSYNSPLHFGNGTRLTVT.

The chain recombines TRBV7-3 with TRBJ1-1; D is undetermined. V gave up 5 bases and J gave up 5 bases, with 12 bases separating them. CDR1 and CDR2 from the germline V gene are SGHTA and FQGTGA. This CDR3 region has 13 residues. The CDR3 DNA reads TGTGCCAGCAGCCAAAACAGTAAGACTGAAGCTTTCTTT. This sequence encodes CASSQNSKTEAFF.

This chain connects TRBV28 to TRBJ1-4; TRBD1 might be the D (5 bases). The CDR3 sequence is 14 residues long. CDR1 and CDR2 (germline): MDHEN, SYDVKM. V was clipped by 2 bases and J by 8 bases, with 12 bases between them. The CDR3 DNA reads TGTGCCAGCAGTTTAAGCAGGGTTGGGGAAAAACTGTTTTTT. Translating gives CASSLSRVGEKLFF. The full variable domain, completed using reference TRBV28 and TRBJ1-4, is DVKVTQSSRYLVKRTGEKVFLECVQDMDHENMFWYRQDPGLGLRLIYFSYDVKMKEKGDIPEGYSVSREKKERFSLILESASTNQTSMYLCASSLSRVGEKLFFGSGTQLSVL.

This chain connects TRBV6-1 to TRBJ2-7; no clear D. V lost 11 bases, J lost 5 bases, and 10 bases lay in between. This CDR3 has 10 residues. Per the germline V gene, CDR1 is MNHNS and CDR2 is SASEGT. The CDR3 spells CAVHSNEQYF. Here the CDR3 DNA reads TGTGCCGTCCATTCGAACGAGCAGTACTTC.

The chain is built from TRBV5-1 and TRBJ2-3; 9 bases are shared with TRBD2. V gave up 1 base and J gave up 4 bases; unmatched junction bases: 7. This CDR3 comprises 16 residues. Germline-derived CDR1 and CDR2 are SGHRS and YFSETQ. CDR3 residues: CASSLLSGGSADTQYF. CDR3 DNA: TGCGCCAGCAGCTTGCTAAGCGGGGGGAGCGCAGATACGCAGTATTTT.

This rearrangement joins TRBV6-5 to TRBJ2-3; TRBD1 or TRBD2 may be the D gene (6 bases each). Germline CDR1 MNHEY, CDR2 SVGAGI. V was pared by 8 bases and J by 6 bases, with 15 bases between. The CDR3 runs 13 residues. The CDR3 sequence is CASVNRGLDTQYF. The CDR3 region has the DNA TGTGCCAGCGTTAATCGGGGGCTGGATACGCAGTATTTT.

V is TRBV2 and J is TRBJ2-5; 9 bases are a match to TRBD2. This CDR3 contains 15 residues. CDR1 and CDR2 (germline): SNHLY, FYNNEI. The V and J ends lost 2 bases and 7 bases, in that order; junction bases with no gene match: 8. DNA of the CDR3: TGTGCCAGCAGTGAACAATCGCGGGAGGGCGTGACCCAGTACTTC. Its protein is CASSEQSREGVTQYF. Full variable domain (remainder filled in from reference TRBV2 and TRBJ2-5): EPEVTQTPSHQVTQMGQEVILRCVPISNHLYFYWYRQILGQKVEFLVSFYNNEISEKSEIFDDQFSVERPDGSNFTLKIRSTKLEDSAMYFCASSEQSREGVTQYFGPGTRLLVL.

The rearrangement uses TRBV10-3 and TRBJ2-3; 11 bases agree with TRBD1. V trimming: 6 bases; J trimming: 0 bases; junction bases outside the gene matches: 2. The CDR3 has 15 amino acids. Germline CDR1 and CDR2: ENHRY and SYGVKD. In nucleotides, the CDR3 is TGTGCCATCAGCCGGGACAGGGGGAGCACAGATACGCAGTATTTT. Residues: CAISRDRGSTDTQYF.

For the CDR3, the DNA is TGTGCCAGCAGCTTAGCGCTTTCTAGCGGGGGCGTCTCCTACAATGAGCAGTTCTTC. Its protein is CASSLALSSGGVSYNEQFF. This chain links TRBV7-9 with TRBJ2-1; TRBD2 matches 10 bases. Germline-derived CDR1 and CDR2 are SEHNR and FQNEAQ (reference sequence). V trimming: 0 bases; J trimming: 0 bases; junction bases outside the gene matches: 8. CDR3 length: 19 residues.

V gene TRBV27 combines with J gene TRBJ2-5; a weak D match, TRBD2 (5 bases). Germline V lookup: CDR1 MNHEY, CDR2 SMNVEV (reference sequence). Trimming removed 3 bases from V and 2 bases from J, with 7 bases in between. This CDR3 contains 13 residues. CDR3 nucleotides: TGTGCCAGCAGTTTTGAGCGGCAAGAGACCCAGTACTTC. This encodes CASSFERQETQYF.

The genes are TRBV5-6 and TRBJ1-2; 7 bases map to TRBD1. Germline V lookup: CDR1 SGHDT, CDR2 YYEEEE. CDR3 length equals 14 residues. Trimming took 4 bases from V and 4 from J; bases not matched to a gene: 7. CDR3 amino acids: CASSHRGEGYGYTF. The CDR3 region has the DNA TGTGCCAGCAGCCACAGGGGCGAGGGCTATGGCTACACCTTC.

The chain combines TRBV6-1 with TRBJ2-5; 9 positions agree with TRBD2. The CDR3 spans 13 residues. CDR1 is MNHNS and CDR2 is SASEGT in the germline V gene. V was clipped by 6 bases and J by 3 bases; unmatched bases: 2. CDR3 DNA: TGTGCCAGCAGGCGACTAGCGGAAGAGACCCAGTACTTC. It yields the protein CASRRLAEETQYF.

This chain links TRBV6-1 with TRBJ2-2; perhaps TRBD2 as D (5 bases). Trimming took 6 bases from V and 6 from J, leaving 11 bases between them. The CDR3 runs 13 residues. The germline V gene has CDR1 MNHNS and CDR2 SASEGT. CDR3 region: CASSPAGAGELFF. The CDR3 DNA sequence: TGTGCCAGCAGCCCCGCGGGTGCCGGGGAGCTGTTTTTT.

The chain is built from TRBV7-3 and TRBJ2-6, with D uncertain. Trimming removed 4 bases at V and 4 bases at J, with 11 bases between. CDR1 SGHTA and CDR2 FQGTGA come from the germline V gene. The CDR3 is made up of 15 amino acids. For the CDR3, the DNA is TGTGCCAGCAGCTCCCAAGGGCGGGGGGCCAACGTCCTGACTTTC. Protein product: CASSSQGRGANVLTF.

The chain couples TRBV19 to TRBJ1-2; the D is unclear. V lost 2 bases to trimming and J lost 0 bases, with 4 bases between them. This CDR3 comprises 13 residues. The germline V gene encodes CDR1 LNHDA and CDR2 SQIVND (reference sequence). CDR3 sequence (DNA): TGTGCCAGTAGTATACTGACTAACTATGGCTACACCTTC. This sequence encodes CASSILTNYGYTF.